Listed here are 3 T cell receptor beta chains from one sample, sequenced in a study of blood T cell repertoires in COVID-19 (dated by TCRdb to 2020 to 2022). The method was the immunoSEQ multiplex PCR assay. TCRdb carries this immuneACCESS record with in-frame sequences only. Its versions omit some clonotypes, under half of them owing to an unresolved V gene in the studies checked, with the rest unexplained. The sample table holds 280,000 or so clones, of which around 85% were seen once. 2% to 2.5% of the sample is taken by the ten largest. The source material was peripheral blood. These receptors were taken from a woman aged 25-40 years who had recovered from COVID-19.

V and J are TRBV6-5 and TRBJ2-5; TRBD1 matches 7 bases. Losses at the gene ends were 10 bases for V and 0 bases for J; bases not matched to a gene: 11. This CDR3 is 15 amino acids long. Germline CDR1 and CDR2: MNHEY and SVGAGI. The CDR3 spells CATQDRRWYQETQYF. The CDR3 DNA sequence: TGTGCCACCCAGGACAGGAGATGGTACCAAGAGACCCAGTACTTC.

The chain carries TRBV7-2 and TRBJ1-5, with D perhaps TRBD1 (6 bases). Germline CDR1 and CDR2: SGHTA and FQGNSA. This CDR3 is 14 amino acids long. Trimming took off 5 bases at V and 3 bases at J, with 11 bases between the two ends. The CDR3 region has the DNA TGTGCCAGCAGCATCCGGGGGGCCAATCAGCCCCAGCATTTT. Translating gives CASSIRGANQPQHF.

In nucleotides, the CDR3 is TGTGCCAGCAGCAAACGGATGACTCAAGAGACCCAGTACTTC. It encodes CASSKRMTQETQYF. V is TRBV11-2 and J is TRBJ2-5; D unclear. Germline V gene data show CDR1 as SGHAT and CDR2 as FQNNGV. With 5 bases removed from V and 2 bases from J, the gap between germline ends came to 12 bases. The CDR3 spans 14 residues.